This T cell receptor (beta chain) came from a study of blood T cell repertoires in COVID-19. Background on the study: Both acute and convalescent COVID-19 samples were obtained from the United States, Italy and Spain. In each case, the material was cDNA or gDNA derived from T cells, B-cell-depleted T cells, or PBMCs.

Germline lookup yields CDR1 LGHNT and CDR2 FRNRAP. The length of the CDR3 is 14 residues. Trimming removed 1 base from V and 4 bases from J, with 9 bases in between. A single count supports this clone. Authors' analysis steps: Quantification of nucleated cells was approximated via reference gene primer amplification. Assay: immunoSEQ multiplex PCR; the TCRdb copy retains only in-frame clones and omits some. V and J calls and clone size are those listed in that table; D and trimming were worked out from the DNA. The sample yields about 68,000 clones, around 84% seen once. The sequencing sample was made of peripheral blood. The chain is built from TRBV12-5 and TRBJ2-3; unclear D gene. The TCR sequence derives from a man aged 50-60 years with acute or convalescent COVID-19. DNA of the CDR3: TGTGCTAGTGGTTTGGCAACATGGTCAGATACGCAGTATTTT. This encodes CASGLATWSDTQYF. Full variable domain (outside the CDR3, taken from reference TRBV12-5 and TRBJ2-3): DARVTQTPRHKVTEMGQEVTMRCQPILGHNTVFWYRQTMMQGLELLAYFRNRAPLDDSGMPKDRFSAEMPDATLATLKIQPSEPRDSAVYFCASGLATWSDTQYFGPGTRLTVL.